Listed below are T cell receptor beta chains from one sample, sequenced in a study of CD4 and CD8 cells across lung adenocarcinoma regions. TCRdb passed the PCR reads through MiXCR, listing each CDR3 protein once. The sample holds tens of thousands of distinct CDR3 sequences, about 50% seen once. Sequencing was done on a sample of CD4+ T cells from the center of a lung tumor. The receptors derive from a male donor with lung adenocarcinoma. The CD4 and CD8 labels of this study may be unreliable. The CDR3 runs from the conserved cysteine through the conserved F or W. D genes are given only for firm matches. Size tells how often a clone was seen (once, few, many) or the class of an expanded clone, and some rows leave it out.

V gene	D gene	clone size	J gene	CDR3 length	CDR3 protein	CDR3 DNA
TRBV7-6	NA	few	TRBJ2-1	14	CASSESASSYEQFF	TGTGCCAGCAGTGAAAGTGCGTCGTCCTACGAGCAGTTCTTC
TRBV6-1	NA	NA	TRBJ2-3	15	CASSERGPLTDTQYF	TGTGCCAGCAGTGAAAGGGGACCCCTGACAGATACGCAGTATTTT
TRBV4-2	TRBD1	few	TRBJ2-2	15	CASSPGQGATGELFF	TGTGCCAGCAGCCCGGGACAGGGCGCCACCGGGGAGCTGTTTTTT
TRBV6-1	TRBD2	medium-sized	TRBJ2-3	15	CASSRAGGRGDTQYF	TGTGCCAGCAGTAGAGCGGGAGGAAGGGGAGATACGCAGTATTTT
TRBV10-3	NA	once	TRBJ2-3	15	CAGGHGGGHTDTQYF	TGTGCCGGGGGGCACGGGGGCGGGCACACAGATACCCAGTACTTT
TRBV24-1	NA	once	TRBJ2-3	14	CATRQTVGTEEQYF	TGTGCCACCAGGCAGACTGTGGGAACCGAGGAGCAGTATTTT
TRBV7-9	TRBD2	many	TRBJ2-5	15	CASSEGLALQETQYF	TGTGCCAGCAGCGAGGGACTAGCGCTACAAGAGACCCAGTACTTC
TRBV11-3	NA	NA	TRBJ2-1	14	CASSSQRNSYEQFF	TGTGCCAGCAGCTCACAGCGGAACTCCTACGAGCAGTTCTTC
TRBV6-4	NA	many	TRBJ2-5	13	CASRTWRGETQYF	TGTGCCAGCAGGACCTGGAGGGGGGAGACCCAGTACTTC
TRBV5-1	NA	few	TRBJ2-1	14	CASSLMSSYNEQFF	TGCGCCAGCAGCTTGATGAGCTCCTACAATGAGCAGTTCTTC
TRBV6-5	NA	NA	TRBJ2-2	15	CASRLQSGITGKQFF	TGTGCCAGCAGACTCCAGTCCGGGATCACAGGGAAGCAGTTTTTT
TRBV25-1	TRBD1	many	TRBJ2-1	15	CASSDATGGSYEQFF	TGTGCCAGCAGTGACGCGACAGGGGGCTCCTACGAGCAGTTCTTC
TRBV7-2	TRBD2	medium-sized	TRBJ2-1	15	CASSPGRGSYNEQFF	TGTGCCAGCAGCCCCGGGCGCGGGAGCTACAATGAGCAGTTCTTC
TRBV10-1	NA	few	TRBJ2-3	14	CASKVRQDPDTQYF	TGCGCCAGCAAGGTCAGGCAAGACCCAGATACGCAGTATTTT
TRBV6-5	NA	NA	TRBJ2-3	15	CASRLQSGITGKQYF	TGTGCCAGCAGACTCCAGTCCGGAATTACAGGTAAGCAGTATTTT
TRBV27	NA	NA	TRBJ2-7	14	CASSLGGYSYEQYF	TGTGCCAGCAGTTTAGGCGGCTACTCCTACGAGCAGTACTTC
TRBV6-5	NA	NA	TRBJ2-4	13	CASSYGESNTQYF	TGTGCCAGCAGTTACGGAGAGTCGAACACCCAGTACTTC
TRBV10-1	TRBD1	medium-sized	TRBJ1-1	15	CASSDPDRADTEAFF	TGCGCCAGCAGTGACCCGGACAGGGCGGACACTGAAGCTTTCTTT
TRBV6-1	TRBD2	NA	TRBJ2-1	14	CARLAAGSYDEQFF	TGTGCCAGACTAGCGGCAGGGTCCTACGATGAGCAGTTCTTT
TRBV6-5	NA	many	TRBJ1-5	14	CATNFRFSNQPQHF	TGTGCCACCAACTTTAGATTTAGCAATCAGCCCCAGCATTTT
TRBV25-1	NA	NA	TRBJ2-7	16	CASRESPLRDTDTQYF	TGTGCGAGCCGTGAATCGCCGCTACGAGACACAGACACGCAGTACTTC
TRBV27	TRBD1	NA	TRBJ2-5	17	CASSAGRGGRGPETQYF	TGTGCCAGCAGTGCGGGCCGAGGGGGCCGTGGCCCAGAGACGCAGTACTTC
TRBV7-6	NA	NA	TRBJ2-1	15	CARSPTAVRADSQFF	TGTGCCAGGAGCCCAACGGCTGTGAGGGCAGATTCGCAGTTTTTC